Sequencing of this TCR beta chain was carried out in a study of CD8 T cells in ankylosing spondylitis. Findings and caveats of the study: Seven to nine highly homologous variants formed a TCR beta motif that appeared characteristic of ankylosing spondylitis blood. Past research had described some motif variants in reactive arthritis synovial fluid and blood. Significant enrichment of disease-linked clones was reported in matched ankylosing spondylitis synovial fluid.

At least ten counts were recorded for this clonotype. No antigen is known for it. Germline V CDR1 and CDR2: SGHRS, YFSETQ. This CDR3 has 15 amino acids. With 0 bases removed from V and 1 base from J, the gap between germline ends came to 9 bases. Quantitative molecular-barcoded 5'-RACE generated the TCR beta libraries. TCRdb independently ran MiXCR on the 5' RACE reads; one entry per CDR3 protein. The sample contains fewer than 25,000 distinct CDR3 sequences, 13% of which appear only once. This receptor was taken from a male donor with ankylosing spondylitis or in good health (not recorded which). Sequenced sample: blood. This chain joins TRBV5-1 and TRBJ2-3; weak D call: TRBD2 (6 bases). The CDR3 sequence: CASSLVWGGTDTQYF. The DNA of the CDR3 is TGCGCCAGCAGCTTGGTGTGGGGGGGCACAGATACGCAGTATTTT.